The 18 T cell receptor beta chains below were found in one sample sequenced in a study of early T cells in non-severe SARS-CoV-2 infection (dated by TCRdb to about 2021). The library came from 5' RACE. Sequencing used a NextSeq 500. Using fastp trimming at Q25 and MiXCR clonotype assembly, TCRdb reanalyzed the public sequencing data and kept in-frame beta chains. Each CDR3 protein appears once, grouped with its most common genes and DNA. In all, the sample holds around 30,000 distinct CDR3 sequences, and 4.2% of those were seen once. The ten largest clones add up to approximately 4.7% of the sample. Sequencing was carried out using whole blood. The receptor set was obtained from an adult who was a healthcare worker with PCR-confirmed SARS-CoV-2 infection or an uninfected control (not recorded which).

This clonotype was picked up many times. This chain links TRBV9 with TRBJ2-7; 7 bases map to TRBD1. Germline V gene data show CDR1 as SGDLS and CDR2 as YYNGEE. The J segment lost 2 bases and the V segment lost 3 bases, leaving 5 bases of the junction unmatched. The CDR3 consists of 14 residues. The CDR3 protein is CASSGTGTAYEQYF. The CDR3 region has the DNA TGTGCCAGCAGCGGAACCGGGACAGCCTACGAGCAGTACTTC.

Ten or more counts support this clonotype. The chain is built from TRBV5-1 and TRBJ2-3, with D possibly matching TRBD2 (5 bases). This CDR3 comprises 15 residues. Trimming cost V 4 bases and J 5 bases, with 17 bases left between them. The germline V gene has CDR1 SGHRS and CDR2 YFSETQ. This CDR3 is CASSPLGQAGDTQYF. CDR3 DNA sequence: TGCGCCAGCAGCCCCCTAGGGCAGGCGGGAGATACGCAGTATTTT.

The chain recombines TRBV20-1 with TRBJ1-2, with 10 bases fitting TRBD1. The CDR3 length is 12 residues. Germline V gene sequence: CDR1 DFQATT, CDR2 SNEGSKA (reference sequence). V shed 8 bases and J 10 bases; nucleotides not matched to a gene: 10. Here the CDR3 reads CSTRGTGDVYTF. CDR3 coding DNA: TGCAGTACTCGCGGGACAGGGGACGTCTACACCTTC.

This clonotype showed up many times. V gene TRBV5-6 combines with J gene TRBJ1-1, with 8 positions matching TRBD1. The CDR3 totals 14 residues. The trim removed 4 bases at V and 3 bases at J, leaving 5 bases unmatched. Germline CDR1 and CDR2: SGHDT and YYEEEE. In DNA form, the CDR3 reads TGTGCCAGCAGCACCGGACAGGGATACACTGAAGCTTTCTTT. It yields the protein CASSTGQGYTEAFF.

The chain carries TRBV27 and TRBJ2-1; 14 nucleotides match TRBD2. J gave up 4 bases and V 7 bases, and 12 bases lay outside the gene matches. Germline V lookup: CDR1 MNHEY, CDR2 SMNVEV (reference sequence). This CDR3 has 18 amino acids. The CDR3 loop is CASTPGTSGRGQYNEQFF. CDR3 bases: TGTGCCAGCACCCCTGGGACTAGCGGGAGAGGGCAATACAATGAGCAGTTCTTC.

This clonotype was detected only a few times. The chain joins TRBV20-1 to TRBJ1-6; maybe TRBD1 (5 bases). This CDR3 comprises 14 residues. Germline-derived CDR1 and CDR2 are DFQATT and SNEGSKA (reference sequence). Trimming left V 6 bases short and J 8 bases short, with 17 bases between. This CDR3 reads CSASSARADSPLHF. CDR3 in DNA: TGCAGTGCGTCCTCGGCCAGGGCCGATTCACCCCTCCACTTT.

This clonotype appeared a few times. This rearrangement joins TRBV29-1 to TRBJ2-4; D is possibly TRBD1 (6 bases). Germline CDR1 and CDR2: SQVTM and ANQGSEA. The CDR3 contains 15 residues. Trimming cost V 7 bases and J 0 bases, with 16 bases left between them. CDR3 coding DNA: TGCAGCGCCCATACAGGGAACCTAGCCAAAAACATTCAGTACTTC. The encoded protein is CSAHTGNLAKNIQYF. Filled out from reference TRBV29-1 and TRBJ2-4, the complete variable domain reads SAVISQKPSRDICQRGTSLTIQCQVDSQVTMMFWYRQQPGQSLTLIATANQGSEATYESGFVIDKFPISRPNLTFSTLTVSNMSPEDSSIYLCSAHTGNLAKNIQYFGAGTRLSVL.

The table lists this clonotype with many counts. V is TRBV7-6 and J is TRBJ2-7; D ambiguous. CDR3 length: 13 amino acids. Trimming removed 3 bases at V and 2 bases at J, with 8 bases between. CDR1 and CDR2 (germline): SGHVS, FNYEAQ. The CDR3 DNA follows: TGTGCCAGCAGCTTTGGACGGACCTACGAGCAGTACTTC. Its protein product is CASSFGRTYEQYF. Filled out from reference TRBV7-6 and TRBJ2-7, the complete variable domain reads GAGVSQSPRYKVTKRGQDVALRCDPISGHVSLYWYRQALGQGPEFLTYFNYEAQQDKSGLPNDRFSAERPEGSISTLTIQRTEQRDSAMYRCASSFGRTYEQYFGPGTRLTVT.

This clonotype was detected many times. DNA for the CDR3: TGTGCCAGTAGACAAACTGGACAGGGGAGTGGCAATGAGCAGTTCTTC. Protein: CASRQTGQGSGNEQFF. This chain joins TRBV19 and TRBJ2-1; 9 bases are shared with TRBD1. This CDR3 comprises 16 residues. J gave up 6 bases and V 6 bases, and 12 bases lay outside the gene matches. Germline lookup yields CDR1 LNHDA and CDR2 SQIVND (reference sequence).

This clonotype was observed many times. CDR3 sequence (DNA): TGTGCCTGGAGCCCGGGACAGCCAAATTCACCCCTCCACTTT. It yields the protein CAWSPGQPNSPLHF. V and J are TRBV30 and TRBJ1-6; 7 bases map to TRBD1. This CDR3 is 14 amino acids long. The junction had 6 bases not matched to a gene; V was cut back by 3 bases and J by 7 bases. The germline CDR1 and CDR2 sequences are GTSNPN and SVGIG (reference sequence).

This clonotype was detected ten times or more. The chain employs TRBV29-1 and TRBJ2-2; no clear D gene. The V gene's germline CDR1 is SQVTM and CDR2 ANQGSEA. The CDR3 runs 16 residues. V was shortened by 3 bases and J by 0 bases, with 14 bases between the two germline ends. CDR3: CSVEKGQAANTGELFF. CDR3 nucleotide sequence: TGCAGCGTTGAGAAAGGCCAGGCCGCGAACACCGGGGAGCTGTTTTTT.

The CDR3 DNA is TGTGCCAGCAGCCTAATCGGAGGTGAGCAGTTCTTC. Its translation is CASSLIGGEQFF. This rearrangement joins TRBV7-9 to TRBJ2-1; possibly TRBD2 for D (5 bases). The CDR3 has 12 amino acids. The V gene lost 5 bases and the J gene lost 9 bases, with 11 bases spanning the gap. The germline gives CDR1 SEHNR, CDR2 FQNEAQ (reference sequence).

Only a few counts were recorded for this clonotype. This chain links TRBV9 with TRBJ2-5; 8 positions agree with TRBD1. CDR3 length equals 15 residues. Losses at the gene ends were 6 bases for V and 5 bases for J; bases not matched to a gene: 12. From germline, CDR1 is SGDLS and CDR2 YYNGEE. In DNA, the CDR3 is TGTGCCAGCACCTACGGACAGGGTGTGGAGGAGACCCAGTACTTC. As protein: CASTYGQGVEETQYF.

This clonotype was seen at least ten times. V usage is TRBV28 and J usage is TRBJ2-5; 14 bases match TRBD2. The V gene end was trimmed by 5 bases and the J gene end by 3 bases; junction bases not matched to a gene: 8. CDR1 and CDR2 (germline): MDHEN, SYDVKM. The CDR3 length is 17 residues. CDR3 bases: TGTGCCAGCAGTCCTGGGACTAGCGGGAGCAGGGAAGAGACCCAGTACTTC. Translating gives CASSPGTSGSREETQYF.

This clonotype was seen at least ten times. The genes are TRBV6-1 and TRBJ1-5; weak D call: TRBD1 (6 bases). V was cut by 6 bases and J by 4 bases, with 13 bases left in between. The CDR3 has 14 amino acids. Germline V lookup: CDR1 MNHNS, CDR2 SASEGT. CDR3 region: CASSPGQSNQPQHF. DNA for the CDR3: TGTGCCAGCAGCCCCGGACAGTCTAATCAGCCCCAGCATTTT.

Many counts were recorded for this clonotype. The CDR3 DNA follows: TGTGCCAGCAGCCTCTTAGCGGGAGGGCAAGATGAGCAGTTCTTC. It translates to CASSLLAGGQDEQFF. The chain carries TRBV6-4 and TRBJ2-1, with 11 bases lining up with TRBD2. The germline CDR1 and CDR2 sequences are MRHNA and SNTAGT. The CDR3 runs to 15 residues. The V gene end was trimmed by 6 bases and the J gene end by 8 bases; junction bases not matched to a gene: 9.

Ten or more counts support this clonotype. The genes are TRBV7-6 and TRBJ2-1, with 8 positions matching TRBD2. The V segment lost 4 bases and the J segment 7 bases; nucleotides outside the gene matches: 12. This CDR3 is built from 16 residues. CDR1 and CDR2 from the germline V gene are SGHVS and FNYEAQ. As DNA, the CDR3 is TGTGCCAGCAGCTCCGAGCCGGGACTAGGTGGAAATGAGCAGTTCTTC. It encodes CASSSEPGLGGNEQFF.

This clonotype was detected many times. The chain couples TRBV18 to TRBJ1-6; no firm D call. The CDR3 sequence is 18 residues long. Per the germline V gene, CDR1 is KGHSH and CDR2 is LQKENI. V lost 3 bases and J 10 bases, leaving 25 bases between the germline ends. The CDR3 reads CASSPLSAADAGMSPLHF. The CDR3 region has the DNA TGTGCCAGCTCACCGCTCTCTGCCGCCGATGCGGGGATGTCACCCCTCCACTTT.